A selection of T cell receptor beta chains follows, all from one sample in a study of long-term antiretroviral therapy in people with HIV. Data came from immunoSEQ multiplex PCR; TCRdb stores just in-frame clones and leaves some out. This sample has fewer than 35,000 clones; almost 97% occur once, and the top ten carry about 2.9%. This specimen was unsorted PBMCs, taken 6.9 years after starting antiretroviral therapy. The receptors derive from a man aged 30 to 39 with HIV. Both conserved end residues are part of each CDR3. The D gene is left open where the match is weak. Clone size is stated in some rows and not others, as once, few, many or a class when expanded.

abundance: -
j_gene: TRBJ2-2
d_gene: TRBD2
v_gene: TRBV9
CDR3aa: CASSVDAGGYAGELFF
CDR3nt: TGTGCCAGCAGCGTAGACGCGGGAGGGTATGCCGGGGAGCTGTTTTTT

abundance: -
j_gene: TRBJ2-7
d_gene: -
v_gene: TRBV6-5
CDR3aa: CASSYSNFYEQYF
CDR3nt: TGTGCCAGCAGTTACTCGAATTTCTACGAGCAGTACTTC

abundance: -
j_gene: TRBJ2-3
d_gene: -
v_gene: TRBV7-2
CDR3aa: CASRLADTDTQYF
CDR3nt: TGTGCCAGCAGGTTAGCGGACACAGATACGCAGTATTTT

abundance: -
j_gene: TRBJ2-7
d_gene: -
v_gene: TRBV5-1
CDR3aa: CASSLDTYYEQYF
CDR3nt: TGCGCCAGCAGCTTGGACACCTACTACGAGCAGTACTTC

abundance: -
j_gene: TRBJ2-1
d_gene: TRBD2
v_gene: TRBV6-6
CDR3aa: CASSRTSGGEQFF
CDR3nt: TGTGCCAGCAGCCGGACTAGCGGGGGTGAGCAGTTCTTC

abundance: -
j_gene: TRBJ2-1
d_gene: TRBD1
v_gene: TRBV5-1
CDR3aa: CASSGAGTAYNEQFF
CDR3nt: TGCGCCAGCAGCGGGGCCGGGACAGCCTACAATGAGCAGTTCTTC

abundance: -
j_gene: TRBJ2-7
d_gene: TRBD2
v_gene: TRBV15
CDR3aa: CATSPGTSVYEQYF
CDR3nt: TGTGCCACCAGTCCCGGGACTAGTGTCTACGAGCAGTACTTC

abundance: few
j_gene: TRBJ2-3
d_gene: TRBD2
v_gene: TRBV10-3
CDR3aa: CASSYSGGAGDTQYF
CDR3nt: TGTGCCAGCAGTTACTCGGGGGGGGCGGGAGATACGCAGTATTTT

abundance: -
j_gene: TRBJ2-3
d_gene: -
v_gene: TRBV7-9
CDR3aa: CASTSLDTQYF
CDR3nt: TGTGCCAGCACAAGCCTAGATACGCAGTATTTT

abundance: -
j_gene: TRBJ2-5
d_gene: TRBD2
v_gene: TRBV18
CDR3aa: CASSPLAGLQETQYF
CDR3nt: TGTGCCAGCTCACCACTAGCGGGCCTCCAAGAGACCCAGTACTTC

abundance: -
j_gene: TRBJ1-2
d_gene: -
v_gene: TRBV27
CDR3aa: CASRGGGAGGYTF
CDR3nt: TGTGCCAGCAGGGGAGGGGGGGCGGGTGGCTACACCTTC

abundance: -
j_gene: TRBJ2-1
d_gene: -
v_gene: TRBV14
CDR3aa: CASSPSKGVRDEQFF
CDR3nt: TGTGCCAGCAGCCCATCGAAAGGGGTTCGCGATGAGCAGTTCTTC

abundance: -
j_gene: TRBJ2-3
d_gene: TRBD2
v_gene: TRBV11-2
CDR3aa: CASKRAGADTQYF
CDR3nt: TGTGCCAGCAAAAGAGCGGGAGCCGATACGCAGTATTTT

abundance: -
j_gene: TRBJ1-1
d_gene: -
v_gene: TRBV19
CDR3aa: CASSIGNTEAFF
CDR3nt: TGTGCCAGTAGTATAGGTAACACTGAAGCTTTCTTT

abundance: -
j_gene: TRBJ1-1
d_gene: -
v_gene: TRBV5-4
CDR3aa: CASSLDRMNTEAFF
CDR3nt: TGTGCCAGCAGCTTGGACAGGATGAACACTGAAGCTTTCTTT

abundance: -
j_gene: TRBJ2-5
d_gene: TRBD2
v_gene: TRBV7-6
CDR3aa: CASSLAGGETQYF
CDR3nt: TGTGCCAGCAGCTTAGCGGGGGGGGAGACCCAGTACTTC

abundance: -
j_gene: TRBJ2-1
d_gene: -
v_gene: TRBV20-1
CDR3aa: CSAEGIDEQFF
CDR3nt: TGCAGTGCCGAAGGGATTGATGAGCAGTTCTTC

abundance: -
j_gene: TRBJ2-1
d_gene: TRBD2
v_gene: TRBV4-3
CDR3aa: CASSQEGLADYNEQFF
CDR3nt: TGCGCCAGCAGCCAAGAAGGACTAGCGGATTACAATGAGCAGTTCTTC

abundance: -
j_gene: TRBJ2-7
d_gene: TRBD1
v_gene: TRBV9
CDR3aa: CASSIWDRGSEQYF
CDR3nt: TGTGCCAGCAGCATATGGGACAGGGGATCCGAGCAGTACTTC

abundance: -
j_gene: TRBJ1-6
d_gene: -
v_gene: TRBV4-1
CDR3aa: CASSQAVLGQENSPLHF
CDR3nt: TGCGCCAGCAGCCAAGCGGTTCTCGGGCAGGAGAATTCACCCCTCCACTTT

abundance: -
j_gene: TRBJ1-1
d_gene: -
v_gene: TRBV9
CDR3aa: CASSGEGDTEAFF
CDR3nt: TGTGCCAGCAGCGGGGAAGGGGACACTGAAGCTTTCTTT

abundance: -
j_gene: TRBJ2-3
d_gene: -
v_gene: TRBV6-1
CDR3aa: CASSPASLTDTQYF
CDR3nt: TGTGCCAGCTCCCCGGCAAGCCTCACAGATACGCAGTATTTT

abundance: -
j_gene: TRBJ1-1
d_gene: TRBD1
v_gene: TRBV6-1
CDR3aa: CASTPLGQAVTEAFF
CDR3nt: TGTGCCAGCACCCCCCTGGGACAGGCTGTCACTGAAGCTTTCTTT

abundance: -
j_gene: TRBJ1-5
d_gene: -
v_gene: TRBV6-6
CDR3aa: CASSPLGPGNQPQHF
CDR3nt: TGTGCCAGCAGTCCTTTGGGCCCGGGCAATCAGCCCCAGCATTTT

abundance: -
j_gene: TRBJ2-7
d_gene: -
v_gene: TRBV28
CDR3aa: CASSWATQYEQYF
CDR3nt: TGTGCCAGCAGTTGGGCTACGCAGTACGAGCAGTACTTC

abundance: -
j_gene: TRBJ2-7
d_gene: -
v_gene: TRBV19
CDR3aa: CATKIDRSSYEQYF
CDR3nt: TGTGCCACCAAAATTGACAGGAGCTCCTACGAGCAGTACTTC

abundance: once
j_gene: TRBJ1-1
d_gene: -
v_gene: TRBV6-5
CDR3aa: CASSFRNTEAFF
CDR3nt: TGTGCCAGCAGTTTTCGGAACACTGAAGCTTTCTTT

abundance: -
j_gene: TRBJ1-3
d_gene: -
v_gene: TRBV7-2
CDR3aa: CASSRQLTSPKNGNTIYF
CDR3nt: TGTGCCAGCAGCCGACAACTCACCTCCCCGAAGAATGGAAACACCATATATTTT

abundance: -
j_gene: TRBJ2-7
d_gene: TRBD2
v_gene: TRBV10-3
CDR3aa: CAITQAGGSYEQYF
CDR3nt: TGTGCCATCACCCAAGCGGGGGGCTCCTACGAGCAGTACTTC

abundance: -
j_gene: TRBJ2-7
d_gene: TRBD2
v_gene: TRBV4-2
CDR3aa: CASSQVLRGVSSYEQYF
CDR3nt: TGTGCCAGCAGCCAAGTTCTGCGGGGGGTCAGCTCCTACGAGCAGTACTTC

abundance: few
j_gene: TRBJ2-2
d_gene: -
v_gene: TRBV6-5
CDR3aa: CASSYSAHPRELFF
CDR3nt: TGTGCCAGCAGTTACTCGGCCCATCCCAGGGAGCTGTTTTTT

abundance: -
j_gene: TRBJ2-1
d_gene: -
v_gene: TRBV11-2
CDR3aa: CASSLEGGWGTSRDNEQFF
CDR3nt: TGTGCCAGCAGCTTAGAGGGTGGATGGGGAACTAGCCGGGACAATGAGCAGTTCTTC

abundance: -
j_gene: TRBJ2-3
d_gene: -
v_gene: TRBV9
CDR3aa: CASSVAVQDTQYF
CDR3nt: TGTGCCAGCAGCGTAGCCGTACAAGATACGCAGTATTTT